This T cell receptor (beta chain) was retrieved from a study of cytomegalovirus exposure and HLA in healthy donors. The wider study: Previous work identified 100 million or so unique TCR beta sequences from 150 million to 200 million T cells.

A remark on this clone: The antigen is not known.

Study results and caveats: Being indistinguishable, some V segments were excluded, TRBV6-2 and TRBV6-3 among them. Rare sequences made up most TCRs, while some public TCRs were found in many donors. Researchers reported in a later analysis that common viral pathogens appeared linked to several top clusters.

PCR employed 60 Vbeta and 13 Jbeta primers. Clones were sequenced by immunoSEQ multiplex PCR, and TCRdb holds only the in-frame ones, with some missing. The sample carries about 120,000 clones, roughly 80% recorded once. V lost 4 bases, J lost 5 bases, and 8 bases stayed unmatched. This CDR3 is 16 amino acids long. Germline-derived CDR1 and CDR2 are MNHNS and SASEGT. This receptor was identified in a woman aged 40 to 50 in good health and CMV-seropositive. Sequenced sample: PBMCs. The rearrangement links TRBV6-1 to TRBJ2-4; TRBD1 aligns across 10 bases. The CDR3 region has the DNA TGTGCCAGCAGTGGGGCGACAGGGGGCGCCCAAAACATTCAGTACTTC. It translates to CASSGATGGAQNIQYF.